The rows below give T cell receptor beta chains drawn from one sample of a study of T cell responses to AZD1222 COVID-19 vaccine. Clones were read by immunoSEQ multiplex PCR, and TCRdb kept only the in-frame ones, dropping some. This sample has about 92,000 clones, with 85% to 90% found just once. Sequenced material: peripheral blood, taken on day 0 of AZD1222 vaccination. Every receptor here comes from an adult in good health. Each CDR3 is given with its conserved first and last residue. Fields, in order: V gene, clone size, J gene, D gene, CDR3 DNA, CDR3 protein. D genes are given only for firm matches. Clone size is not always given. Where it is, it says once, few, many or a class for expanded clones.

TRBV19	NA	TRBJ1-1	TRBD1	TGTGCCAGTAGTGGAACAGGGGCCCTGAACACTGAAGCTTTCTTT	CASSGTGALNTEAFF
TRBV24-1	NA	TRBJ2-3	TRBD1	TGTGCCACCGGGGGACAGGGGTCCACAGATACGCAGTATTTT	CATGGQGSTDTQYF
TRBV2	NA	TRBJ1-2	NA	TGTGCCAGCAGGCTCCGGGACCGCAACACCTATGGCTACACCTTC	CASRLRDRNTYGYTF
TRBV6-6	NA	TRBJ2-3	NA	TGTGCCAGCAGACTTAGGGGGGACTTAAGCACAGATACGCAGTATTTT	CASRLRGDLSTDTQYF
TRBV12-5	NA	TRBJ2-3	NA	TGTGCTAGTGGCTCCAATGTTGCAGATACGCAGTATTTT	CASGSNVADTQYF
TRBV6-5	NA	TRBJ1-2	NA	TGTGCCAGCAGGGACAACCGGGCCCCATATGGCTACACCTTC	CASRDNRAPYGYTF
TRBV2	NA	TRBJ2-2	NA	TGTGCCAGCAGTGTTGAGGGGCTAGGCACCGGGGAGCTGTTTTTT	CASSVEGLGTGELFF
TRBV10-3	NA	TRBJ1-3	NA	TGTGCCATCAGTTCAGGACAGATAAGAAACACCATATATTTT	CAISSGQIRNTIYF
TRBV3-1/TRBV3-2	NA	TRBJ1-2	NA	TGTGCCAGCAGCCTACCGGGACTACCGGACGGCTACACCTTC	CASSLPGLPDGYTF
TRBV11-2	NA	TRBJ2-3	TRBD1	TGTGCCAGCAGCTTTCCTGACAGGGCCCCCGAGTATTTT	CASSFPDRAPEYF
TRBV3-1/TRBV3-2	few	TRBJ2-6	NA	TGTGCCAGCAGCCCGGACAGCGCCAACTCTGGGGCCAACGTCCTGACTTTC	CASSPDSANSGANVLTF
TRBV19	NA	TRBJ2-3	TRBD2	TGTGCCAGTAGCCCTGGGACTAGCGGGACAAATACGCAGTATTTT	CASSPGTSGTNTQYF
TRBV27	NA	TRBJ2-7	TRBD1	TGTGCCAGCAGTAGAAGCCGGGACAGGGGGCAAGAGCAGTACTTC	CASSRSRDRGQEQYF
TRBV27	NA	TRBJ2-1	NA	TGTGCCAGCAGACTCAGAGTGGGAAGTGACAATGAGCAGTTCTTC	CASRLRVGSDNEQFF
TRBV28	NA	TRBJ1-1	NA	TGTGCCAGCAGTTCCACAGGGAGGGAAGCTTTCTTT	CASSSTGREAFF
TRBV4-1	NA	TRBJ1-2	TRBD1	TGCGCCAGCAGCCAAGAGGGGGTTTGGACAGGGCTTGGCTACACCTTC	CASSQEGVWTGLGYTF
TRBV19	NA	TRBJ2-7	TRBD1	TGTGCCAGTAGTACCCAGACAGGGGGTCACGAGCAGTACTTC	CASSTQTGGHEQYF
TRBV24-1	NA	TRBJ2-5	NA	TGTGCCACCAGTGATGGGATGGGGCTTCAAGAGACCCAGTACTTC	CATSDGMGLQETQYF
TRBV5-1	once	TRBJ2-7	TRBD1	TGCGCCAGCAGCAGGGACAGGAGGGAGCAGTACTTC	CASSRDRREQYF
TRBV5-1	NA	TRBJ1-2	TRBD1	TGCGCCAGCAGCTTGGCGGAGGGGGCCCTCTCTTCCTATGGCTACACCTTC	CASSLAEGALSSYGYTF
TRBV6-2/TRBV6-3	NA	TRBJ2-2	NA	TGTGCCAGCAGTGTTGACTGGGGCGGGGAGCTGTTTTTT	CASSVDWGGELFF
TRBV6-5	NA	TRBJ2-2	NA	TGTGCCAGCTCTTTAGACGGAACCGGGGAGCTGTTTTTT	CASSLDGTGELFF
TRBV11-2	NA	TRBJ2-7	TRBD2	TGTGCCAGCAGCTTAGCGGCGGGAGAGGTATACGAGCAGTACTTC	CASSLAAGEVYEQYF
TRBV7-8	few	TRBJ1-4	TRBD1	TGTGCCAGCAGCCGGGGGACAGGGGCGAAGTCGGCTAATGAAAAACTGTTTTTT	CASSRGTGAKSANEKLFF
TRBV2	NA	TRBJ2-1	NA	TGTGCCAGCAGTGCAGGGACTCTCCTCGGCTACAATGAGCAGTTCTTC	CASSAGTLLGYNEQFF
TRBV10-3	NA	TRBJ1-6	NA	TGTGCCATCAGTGAGTCAGCATCTGAAGATAATTCACCCCTCCACTTT	CAISESASEDNSPLHF
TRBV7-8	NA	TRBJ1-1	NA	TGTGCCAGCAGCTTAGGGAGGCAGGCCGCCGCAGATGAAGCTTTCTTT	CASSLGRQAAADEAFF